The sequence of this TCR beta chain was determined in a study of control samples from healthy donors and cancer patients. Sequenced by immunoSEQ multiplex PCR; TCRdb stores in-frame clones only, minus some. The table includes approximately 150,000 clones, roughly 95% detected once. In regard to this clone: Other nucleotide sequences from this sample produce the same CDR3.

CDR3 length equals 15 residues. Germline V gene sequence: CDR1 LNHNV, CDR2 YYDKDF (reference sequence). Germline trimming cut 5 bases from V and 4 bases from J; bases unmatched to any gene: 8. The chain recombines TRBV15 with TRBJ1-5, with TRBD1 matching over 7 bases. The origin of this receptor is a woman aged 25 to 39 in good health. The sequencing input was blood. The CDR3 sequence: CATSAQAQGNQPQHF. CDR3 DNA sequence: TGTGCCACCAGCGCCCAGGCACAGGGGAATCAGCCCCAGCATTTT.